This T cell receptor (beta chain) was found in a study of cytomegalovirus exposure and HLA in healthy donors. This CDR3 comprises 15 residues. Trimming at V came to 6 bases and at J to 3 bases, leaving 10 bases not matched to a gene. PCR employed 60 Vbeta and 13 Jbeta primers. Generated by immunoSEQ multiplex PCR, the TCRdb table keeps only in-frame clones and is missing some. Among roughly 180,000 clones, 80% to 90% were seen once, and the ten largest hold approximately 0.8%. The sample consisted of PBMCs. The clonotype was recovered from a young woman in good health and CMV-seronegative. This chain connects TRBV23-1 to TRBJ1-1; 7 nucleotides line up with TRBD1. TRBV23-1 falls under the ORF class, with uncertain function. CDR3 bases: TGCGCCAGCAGGCACAGCTCCCAGGGGGACACTGAAGCTTTCTTT. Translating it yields CASRHSSQGDTEAFF.